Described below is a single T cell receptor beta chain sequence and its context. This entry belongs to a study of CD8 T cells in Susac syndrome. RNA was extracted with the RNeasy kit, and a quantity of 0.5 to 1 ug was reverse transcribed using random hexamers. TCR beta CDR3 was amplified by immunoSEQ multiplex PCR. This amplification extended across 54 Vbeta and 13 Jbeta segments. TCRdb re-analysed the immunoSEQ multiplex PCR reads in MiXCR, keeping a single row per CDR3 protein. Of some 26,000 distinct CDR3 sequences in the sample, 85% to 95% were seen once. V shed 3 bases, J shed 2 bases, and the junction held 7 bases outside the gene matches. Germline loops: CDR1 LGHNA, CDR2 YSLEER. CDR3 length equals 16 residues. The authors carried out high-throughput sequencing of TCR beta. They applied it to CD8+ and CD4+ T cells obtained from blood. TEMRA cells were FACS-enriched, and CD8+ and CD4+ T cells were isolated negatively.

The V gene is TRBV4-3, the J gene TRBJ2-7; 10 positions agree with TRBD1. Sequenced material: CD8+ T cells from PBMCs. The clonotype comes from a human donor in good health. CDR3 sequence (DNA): TGCGCCAGCAGCCAGGGAGACAGGGGGCCTACCTACGAGCAGTACTTC. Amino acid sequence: CASSQGDRGPTYEQYF.